This T cell receptor beta chain was identified during a study of T-cell memory formation after mild COVID-19. About the research overall: There were largely donor-specific TCR clusters.

This clonotype has more than one count but fewer than ten. Its antigen is currently unknown. Study-wide results and limits: Second-wave clones reaching peak frequency on day 37 lacked confirmed SARS-CoV-2 specificity. Some clones that responded were present in memory (sampled pre-infection), which suggests cross-reactive memory joined. CD8+ contracting clones occupied EMRA, while CD4+ ones occupied mainly CM and EM.

This CDR3 region has 14 residues. Germline V gene lookup returns CDR1 GTSNPN and CDR2 SVGIG (reference sequence). V lost 4 bases and J 0 bases, leaving 11 bases between the germline ends. TCRdb re-called the 5' RACE reads with MiXCR, one entry per CDR3 protein. This table holds under 650,000 distinct CDR3 sequences, over 15% found once. The chain uses TRBV30 and TRBJ2-3; D is undetermined. This receptor was identified in an adult woman who had mild COVID-19 (a few samples of this study predate the infection). Cell type and time point are not known. The sample taken for sequencing was PBMCs or a T cell subset sorted from them (not recorded which). The CDR3 sequence: CAWNPSTSTDTQYF. The CDR3 DNA reads TGTGCCTGGAACCCCTCGACTAGCACAGATACGCAGTATTTT. Together with reference TRBV30 and TRBJ2-3, the CDR3 gives the full variable domain: SQTIHQWPATLVQPVGSPLSLECTVEGTSNPNLYWYRQAAGRGLQLLFYSVGIGQISSEVPQNLSASRPQDRQFILSSKKLLLSDSGFYLCAWNPSTSTDTQYFGPGTRLTVL.